The next 28 T cell receptor beta chains were all read from a single sample in a study of cytomegalovirus exposure and HLA in healthy donors. Sequencing was performed with immunoSEQ multiplex PCR; in TCRdb, only in-frame clones are kept and a portion is missing. The table records some 170,000 clones, 85% of them present only once. The sequenced sample consisted of PBMCs. Receptors were obtained from a man aged 25 to 45 in good health and CMV-seropositive.

This chain uses TRBV7-8 with TRBJ2-1; 12 positions agree with TRBD2. This CDR3 has 16 amino acids. Per the germline V gene, CDR1 is SGHVS and CDR2 is FQNEAQ. V shed 3 bases and J 3 bases; nucleotides not matched to a gene: 3. The DNA of the CDR3 is TGTGCCAGCAGCTTTTGGACTAGCGGGGTCTACAATGAGCAGTTCTTC. The encoded protein is CASSFWTSGVYNEQFF.

The chain carries TRBV27 and TRBJ2-3, with 8 bases aligning to TRBD2. V shed 5 bases, J shed 2 bases, and the junction held 6 bases outside the gene matches. CDR1 is MNHEY, CDR2 SMNVEV, per germline (reference sequence). CDR3 size: 15 residues. CDR3 residues: CASSHRGGPTDTQYF. In nucleotides, the CDR3 is TGTGCCAGCAGTCACCGGGGGGGACCCACAGATACGCAGTATTTT.

The sample holds one count of this clone. This chain joins TRBV19 and TRBJ1-1; TRBD1 matches at 11 bases. This CDR3 contains 13 residues. The germline CDR1 and CDR2 sequences are LNHDA and SQIVND (reference sequence). V gave up 7 bases and J gave up 6 bases; unmatched junction bases: 4. CDR3 in amino acids: CASKRTGGPEAFF. The CDR3 region has the DNA TGTGCCAGTAAAAGGACAGGGGGCCCTGAAGCTTTCTTT.

The chain links TRBV27 to TRBJ2-7; perhaps TRBD1 as D (6 bases). The germline V gene encodes CDR1 MNHEY and CDR2 SMNVEV (reference sequence). The V end was cut by 6 bases, the J end by 6 bases, with 15 bases between. The CDR3 sequence is 13 residues long. The CDR3 nucleotides are TGTGCCAGCAGAGTTCTACAGGGTTCCGAGCAGTACTTC. It translates to CASRVLQGSEQYF.

This clone was picked up a small number of times. This rearrangement joins TRBV19 to TRBJ2-7; D may be TRBD1 (6 bases). Germline V gene data show CDR1 as LNHDA and CDR2 as SQIVND (reference sequence). The V gene lost 1 base and the J gene lost 5 bases, with 15 bases spanning the gap. The CDR3 consists of 15 residues. The CDR3 here is CASSIGLRGTDEQYF. CDR3 DNA: TGTGCCAGTAGTATAGGGTTGAGGGGGACGGACGAGCAGTACTTC.

This clone was seen only a few times. The rearrangement uses TRBV7-8 and TRBJ2-7, with D perhaps TRBD1 (5 bases). The germline V gene encodes CDR1 SGHVS and CDR2 FQNEAQ. With 2 bases removed from V and 2 bases from J, the gap between germline ends came to 13 bases. CDR3 length: 15 amino acids. CDR3 sequence reads: CASSLLAGQTYEQYF. Here the CDR3 DNA reads TGTGCCAGCAGCTTATTGGCAGGACAAACCTACGAGCAGTACTTC. The complete variable domain, with remaining parts taken from reference TRBV7-8 and TRBJ2-7, reads GAGVSQSPRYKVAKRGQDVALRCDPISGHVSLFWYQQALGQGPEFLTYFQNEAQLDKSGLPSDRFFAERPEGSVSTLKIQRTQQEDSAVYLCASSLLAGQTYEQYFGPGTRLTVT.

This chain uses TRBV15 with TRBJ1-5; unclear D gene. This CDR3 is built from 15 residues. Germline assignment: CDR1 LNHNV and CDR2 YYDKDF (reference sequence). The ends were cut back, 0 bases at V and 2 bases at J, with 8 bases in the middle. The DNA of the CDR3 is TGTGCCACCAGCAGAGATGGGAGTGGCAATCAGCCCCAGCATTTT. Its protein is CATSRDGSGNQPQHF.

As DNA, the CDR3 is TGTGCCAGCAGCTCGCCCTTAGGAGCGGGCAATGAGCAGTTCTTC. It encodes CASSSPLGAGNEQFF. The genes are TRBV13 and TRBJ2-1; possible D gene TRBD2, 6 bases. V was clipped by 4 bases and J by 6 bases, with 16 bases between them. Germline CDR1 PRHDT, CDR2 FYEKMQ (reference sequence). The CDR3 has 15 residues.

The CDR3 DNA follows: TGCGCCAGCAGCCAGTACAGGGCAACTAATGAAAAACTGTTTTTT. It yields the protein CASSQYRATNEKLFF. The J gene is TRBJ1-4, the V gene TRBV4-3; a weak D match, TRBD1 (6 bases). Germline loops: CDR1 LGHNA, CDR2 YSLEER. CDR3 length equals 15 residues. Trimming stripped 3 bases from V and 0 bases from J, with 8 bases between.

This clone was found a few times. The CDR3 region has the DNA TGTGCCAGTAGTACCGGGACAGCCTATAATTCACCCCTCCACTTT. It is translated as CASSTGTAYNSPLHF. This chain uses TRBV19 with TRBJ1-6; 7 positions agree with TRBD1. Germline CDR1 reads LNHDA; CDR2 reads SQIVND (reference sequence). Trimming took 4 bases from V and 2 from J; bases not matched to a gene: 2. This CDR3 is 15 amino acids long.

The genes are TRBV13 and TRBJ2-7; TRBD2 matches 8 bases. The CDR3 is made up of 16 amino acids. The germline V gene encodes CDR1 PRHDT and CDR2 FYEKMQ (reference sequence). V lost 4 bases and J lost 2; bases outside the gene matches: 10. The DNA for the CDR3 is TGTGCCAGCAGCTCGCCTAGGCGCGGGGGGACCTACGAGCAGTACTTC. Translating gives CASSSPRRGGTYEQYF.

The chain employs TRBV18 and TRBJ1-2, with 8 nucleotides matching TRBD1. CDR3 length: 13 residues. Germline CDR1 KGHSH, CDR2 LQKENI. Trimming cost V 8 bases and J 8 bases; bases outside gene matches: 10. In DNA, the CDR3 is TGTGCCAGCGCTAACTGGACAGGGTCCGGCTACACCTTC. Translating gives CASANWTGSGYTF.

The chain links TRBV4-3 to TRBJ2-5; 10 bases agree with TRBD1. The V gene end was trimmed by 0 bases and the J gene end by 7 bases; junction bases not matched to a gene: 5. CDR3 length: 15 amino acids. CDR1 is LGHNA and CDR2 is YSLEER in the germline V gene. The CDR3 spells CASSQDDRGRGTQYF. The CDR3 DNA is TGCGCCAGCAGCCAAGATGACAGGGGGCGTGGGACCCAGTACTTC.

The chain is built from TRBV30 and TRBJ1-2; D may be TRBD1 (5 bases). The CDR3 sequence is 15 residues long. Trimming cost V 5 bases and J 6 bases, with 22 bases left between them. Germline CDR1 is GTSNPN and CDR2 is SVGIG (reference sequence). The CDR3 DNA is TGTGCCTGGCCTAGACAGTACCGTCGGGTTCATGGCTACACCTTC. Protein: CAWPRQYRRVHGYTF.

The V gene is TRBV7-9, the J gene TRBJ2-7; 9 positions match TRBD1. J was trimmed by 5 bases and V by 1 base; bases with no gene match: 15. Looked up from germline, CDR1 is SEHNR and CDR2 is FQNEAQ (reference sequence). The CDR3 runs to 18 residues. CDR3: CASSLGIVAGQGTHEQYF. The CDR3, as DNA: TGTGCCAGCAGCTTAGGGATAGTGGCGGGACAGGGAACCCACGAGCAGTACTTC.

The count of this clone is one. This sequence joins TRBV15 and TRBJ1-4, with TRBD1 identical over 8 bases. Per germline, CDR1 LNHNV and CDR2 YYDKDF (reference sequence). Trimming at V came to 3 bases and at J to 2 bases, leaving 5 bases not matched to a gene. The CDR3 is made up of 16 amino acids. CDR3 nucleotides: TGTGCCACCAGCAGTTACCAGGGGGCGACTAATGAAAAACTGTTTTTT. Its protein is CATSSYQGATNEKLFF.

This rearrangement joins TRBV7-3 to TRBJ1-2; a possible D gene is TRBD1 (6 bases). From germline, CDR1 is SGHTA and CDR2 FQGTGA. The CDR3 covers 15 residues. Trimming cost V 1 base and J 0 bases, with 9 bases left between them. CDR3 region: CASSLNGGPNYGYTF. In nucleotides, the CDR3 is TGTGCCAGCAGCTTAAATGGGGGCCCTAACTATGGCTACACCTTC.

V is TRBV7-9 and J is TRBJ2-2; D remains unclear. The CDR3 contains 10 residues. V dropped 11 bases and J dropped 4 bases, with 5 bases sitting between them. Germline values: CDR1 SEHNR, CDR2 FQNEAQ (reference sequence). The CDR3 loop is CAHSTGELFF. The CDR3 DNA follows: TGTGCCCATAGCACCGGGGAGCTGTTTTTT.

V and J are TRBV4-1 and TRBJ2-1; 11 bases are a match to TRBD2. The CDR3 has 14 amino acids. Looked up from germline, CDR1 is MGHRA and CDR2 is YSYEKL. V shed 3 bases and J 12 bases; nucleotides not matched to a gene: 7. CDR3 DNA: TGCGCCAGCAGCCAGACCGGCGGGACTAGCGGGCAGTTCTTC. Encoded protein: CASSQTGGTSGQFF.

This sequence joins TRBV5-1 and TRBJ1-5; 9 nucleotides agree with TRBD1. Losses at the gene ends were 3 bases for V and 4 bases for J; bases not matched to a gene: 8. CDR3 length: 16 residues. Germline values: CDR1 SGHRS, CDR2 YFSETQ. The CDR3 loop reads CASSWTTGGGNQPQHF. CDR3 sequence (DNA): TGCGCCAGCAGCTGGACGACAGGGGGAGGGAATCAGCCCCAGCATTTT.

The rearrangement links TRBV5-1 to TRBJ2-2; 12 bases align to TRBD2. The junction had 7 bases not matched to a gene; V was cut back by 3 bases and J by 4 bases. Germline V gives CDR1 SGHRS, CDR2 YFSETQ. There are 17 residues in the CDR3. Written as DNA, the CDR3 is TGCGCCAGCAGCTCAACTAGCGGGGGGTCGGTCACCGGGGAGCTGTTTTTT. Protein product: CASSSTSGGSVTGELFF.

This clone was seen only a few times. The chain carries TRBV5-4 and TRBJ2-3; 14 positions agree with TRBD2. The V and J ends lost 5 bases and 5 bases, in that order; junction bases with no gene match: 7. Germline-derived CDR1 and CDR2 are SGHNT and YYREEE (reference sequence). This CDR3 is built from 16 residues. This CDR3 is CASRYRLAGGQDTQYF. The CDR3 DNA follows: TGTGCCAGCAGGTACCGACTAGCGGGGGGGCAAGATACGCAGTATTTT.

The chain uses TRBV11-1 and TRBJ2-7, with D tentatively TRBD2 (5 bases). The CDR3 contains 12 residues. Germline lookup yields CDR1 SGHAT and CDR2 FQDESV (reference sequence). V lost 4 bases and J lost 6, with 10 bases in between. The CDR3 is CASSSRVSEQYF. As DNA, the CDR3 is TGTGCCAGCAGCTCGCGGGTAAGCGAGCAGTACTTC.

A single count supports this clone. This chain links TRBV7-3 with TRBJ2-5; 8 bases match TRBD1. The CDR3 has 13 residues. The germline V gene encodes CDR1 SGHTA and CDR2 FQGTGA. The V gene end was trimmed by 5 bases and the J gene end by 3 bases; junction bases not matched to a gene: 2. The CDR3 protein is CASSVTGEETQYF. The CDR3 DNA follows: TGTGCCAGCAGCGTGACAGGGGAAGAGACCCAGTACTTC.

The chain carries TRBV5-1 and TRBJ1-1; D gene ambiguous. The CDR3 sequence is 15 residues long. Trimming pared 1 base from V and 1 base from J, leaving 11 bases between. Germline loops: CDR1 SGHRS, CDR2 YFSETQ. Written as DNA, the CDR3 is TGCGCCAGCAGCTTGCATGGCCTAGAGAACACTGAAGCTTTCTTT. Protein sequence: CASSLHGLENTEAFF.

This clone was counted only a few times. The chain uses TRBV19 and TRBJ1-1, with D uncertain. The CDR3 is 14 amino acids. V gave up 5 bases and J gave up 4 bases, with 14 bases separating them. The V gene's germline CDR1 is LNHDA and CDR2 SQIVND (reference sequence). CDR3 coding DNA: TGTGCCAGTAGTGTGAAGGGAAGCGGCACTGAAGCTTTCTTT. Protein product: CASSVKGSGTEAFF.

This clone has only a few counts. V gene TRBV5-6 combines with J gene TRBJ1-5; possibly TRBD1 for D (6 bases). The germline V gene has CDR1 SGHDT and CDR2 YYEEEE. The ends were cut back, 5 bases at V and 1 base at J, with 16 bases in the middle. This CDR3 spans 16 amino acids. The CDR3 DNA follows: TGTGCCAGCAGGGAATGGGGGGGGGCGAGCAATCAGCCCCAGCATTTT. The encoded protein is CASREWGGASNQPQHF.

The rearrangement links TRBV7-2 to TRBJ2-3; no clear D gene. V was trimmed by 5 bases and J by 2 bases, leaving 5 bases between them. The CDR3 is made up of 12 amino acids. Germline-derived CDR1 and CDR2 are SGHTA and FQGNSA. The CDR3: CASSPVTDTQYF. The CDR3 DNA is TGTGCCAGCAGCCCAGTCACAGATACGCAGTATTTT. The full variable domain, with the rest looked up from reference TRBV7-2 and TRBJ2-3, is GAGVSQSPSNKVTEKGKDVELRCDPISGHTALYWYRQSLGQGLEFLIYFQGNSAPDKSGLPSDRFSAERTGGSVSTLTIQRTQQEDSAVYLCASSPVTDTQYFGPGTRLTVL.